This entry lists 8 T cell receptor beta chains sequenced from one sample in a study of blood T cell repertoires in COVID-19. Profiling relied on immunoSEQ multiplex PCR, and the TCRdb table lists in-frame clones only, not all of them. The profile shows about 160,000 clones, roughly 87% of them singletons. Sequencing was performed on peripheral blood. These receptors all stem from a woman aged 60 to 75 who had recovered from COVID-19.

The chain joins TRBV5-1 to TRBJ1-1, with 8 bases matching TRBD1. V trimming: 4 bases; J trimming: 0 bases; junction bases outside the gene matches: 2. Germline V CDR1 and CDR2: SGHRS, YFSETQ. CDR3 length equals 14 residues. CDR3 region: CASSLDRVNTEAFF. The CDR3 DNA is TGCGCCAGCAGCCTGGACAGGGTGAACACTGAAGCTTTCTTT.

This clone was counted a few times. The V gene is TRBV14, the J gene TRBJ1-3; D not resolved. Looked up from germline, CDR1 is SGHDN and CDR2 is FVKESK. The CDR3 is made up of 14 amino acids. V lost 0 bases to trimming and J lost 0 bases, with 3 bases between them. In DNA form, the CDR3 reads TGTGCCAGCAGCCAAGACAGCTCTGGAAACACCATATATTTT. This sequence encodes CASSQDSSGNTIYF.

The chain uses TRBV5-1 and TRBJ2-5; D not certain. V lost 0 bases and J 4 bases, leaving 4 bases between the germline ends. Germline V gives CDR1 SGHRS, CDR2 YFSETQ. The CDR3 loop spans 12 amino acids. As DNA, the CDR3 is TGCGCCAGCAGCTTGGACTTAGAGACCCAGTACTTC. Amino acid sequence: CASSLDLETQYF.

In DNA form, the CDR3 reads TGTGCCAGTAGTTCGTACGACAGAACCTACGAGCAGTACTTC. This gives the protein CASSSYDRTYEQYF. This chain links TRBV19 with TRBJ2-7; TRBD1 is a possible D gene (5 bases). The CDR3 length is 14 residues. Trimming removed 5 bases at V and 2 bases at J, with 13 bases between. CDR1 and CDR2 from the germline V gene are LNHDA and SQIVND (reference sequence).

This clone appeared a single time. V is TRBV12-5 and J is TRBJ2-3, with a tentative D call TRBD2 (6 bases). There are 16 residues in the CDR3. Trimming took 1 base from V and 1 from J, leaving 12 bases between them. Germline CDR1 and CDR2: LGHNT and FRNRAP. The DNA for the CDR3 is TGTGCTAGTGGTTTGGGGGCCGGCGGGGGCACAGATACGCAGTATTTT. It encodes CASGLGAGGGTDTQYF.

The CDR3 nucleotides are TGTGCCAGCTCACCGGACAGGGTTGGCAATGAGCAGTTCTTC. Encoded protein: CASSPDRVGNEQFF. The chain couples TRBV18 to TRBJ2-1; 8 bases map to TRBD1. This CDR3 contains 14 residues. V shed 3 bases and J 6 bases; nucleotides not matched to a gene: 4. Germline V gene sequence: CDR1 KGHSH, CDR2 LQKENI.

V gene TRBV21-1 combines with J gene TRBJ2-3; the D segment call TRBD2 is taken from the table without a DNA check. TRBV21-1 counts as a pseudogene. The CDR3 runs 17 residues. CDR3 protein: CASSTGTSGGQGDTQYF. Here the CDR3 DNA reads TGTGCCAGCAGCACAGGGACTAGCGGGGGCCAGGGAGATACGCAGTATTTT.

This clone was observed once. The chain employs TRBV5-8 and TRBJ1-1; 8 bases match TRBD1. The CDR3 has 15 residues. In germline, CDR1 is SGHTS, CDR2 YDEGEE. The J segment lost 4 bases and the V segment lost 4 bases, leaving 9 bases of the junction unmatched. This CDR3 is CASSLWTGLTTEAFF. Here the CDR3 DNA reads TGTGCCAGCAGCCTTTGGACAGGGTTGACCACTGAAGCTTTCTTT.